The 11 T cell receptor beta chains listed next were all sequenced from one sample in a study of T-cell memory formation after mild COVID-19. One entry per CDR3 protein results from TCRdb running MiXCR on the 5' RACE reads. The table shows roughly 150,000 distinct CDR3 sequences, with approximately 26% occurring only once. Sequencing was carried out using PBMCs or a T cell subset sorted from them (not recorded which). These receptors all come from an adult woman who had mild COVID-19 (a few samples of this study predate the infection). Cell type and time point are not known.

This clonotype appeared a few times. The gene calls are TRBV9 and TRBJ2-2, with TRBD1 matching 7 bases. Germline V lookup: CDR1 SGDLS, CDR2 YYNGEE. J gave up 7 bases and V 3 bases, and 6 bases lay outside the gene matches. The CDR3 spans 14 residues. The CDR3 DNA reads as TGTGCCAGCAGCGCTGAACAGGGGTACGGGGAGCTGTTTTTT. This encodes CASSAEQGYGELFF.

The chain has TRBV12-3 or TRBV12-4 and TRBJ2-3; TRBD1 is a possible D gene (6 bases). The CDR3 consists of 11 residues. Trimming removed 7 bases from V and 5 bases from J, with 7 bases in between. For the CDR3, the DNA is TGTGCCAGCACCAGGGGAGATACGCAGTATTTT. Its protein product is CASTRGDTQYF.

This clonotype came up once. This chain's CDR3 is CASSLMEQNTEAFF. In DNA, the CDR3 is TGTGCCAGCAGTTTGATGGAGCAGAACACTGAAGCTTTCTTT. The chain is built from TRBV27 and TRBJ1-1; D gene ambiguous. This CDR3 region has 14 residues. Germline-derived CDR1 and CDR2 are MNHEY and SMNVEV (reference sequence). Trimming left V 3 bases short and J 1 base short, with 9 bases between.

This clonotype showed up just a few times. The gene calls are TRBV5-1 and TRBJ2-7; 8 bases line up with TRBD1. CDR1 is SGHRS and CDR2 is YFSETQ in the germline V gene. Losses at the gene ends were 0 bases for V and 3 bases for J; bases not matched to a gene: 8. The length of the CDR3 is 16 residues. In DNA, the CDR3 is TGCGCCAGCAGCTTGGTAGGCTTACAGGGGGACTACGAGCAGTACTTC. This encodes CASSLVGLQGDYEQYF.

This sequence joins TRBV4-1 and TRBJ2-1, with a possible D match to TRBD2 (5 bases). The CDR3 totals 14 residues. V was trimmed by 1 base and J by 7 bases, leaving 11 bases between them. CDR1 and CDR2 from the germline V gene are MGHRA and YSYEKL. The CDR3 protein is CASSQGSGKNEQFF. The DNA of the CDR3 is TGCGCCAGCAGCCAAGGGTCCGGGAAGAATGAGCAGTTCTTC.

J is TRBJ1-1 and V is TRBV6-5; maybe TRBD1 (5 bases). The CDR3 extends over 14 amino acids. V lost 5 bases and J 11 bases, leaving 21 bases between the germline ends. In germline, CDR1 is MNHEY, CDR2 SVGAGI. CDR3 in amino acids: CASSPHPYLQEAFF. The CDR3 region has the DNA TGTGCCAGCAGTCCCCACCCATACTTACAGGAGGCTTTCTTT.

The chain couples TRBV7-8 to TRBJ2-7, with 13 positions matching TRBD2. This CDR3 has 17 amino acids. Germline CDR1 SGHVS, CDR2 FQNEAQ. V was clipped by 5 bases and J by 5 bases; unmatched bases: 12. The CDR3 nucleotides read TGTGCCAGCAGCCACCTGGGGACTAGCGGGACCCTCCACGAGCAGTACTTC. Translating it yields CASSHLGTSGTLHEQYF. The variable domain in full, completed from reference TRBV7-8 and TRBJ2-7, reads GAGVSQSPRYKVAKRGQDVALRCDPISGHVSLFWYQQALGQGPEFLTYFQNEAQLDKSGLPSDRFFAERPEGSVSTLKIQRTQQEDSAVYLCASSHLGTSGTLHEQYFGPGTRLTVT.

The J gene is TRBJ2-7, the V gene TRBV4-2; unclear D gene. The CDR3 runs to 14 residues. Germline assignment: CDR1 LGHNA and CDR2 YNFKEQ. With 3 bases removed from V and 7 bases from J, the gap between germline ends came to 16 bases. In DNA, the CDR3 is TGTGCCAGCAGCCACGACGGGCTTTTAGGGGAGCAGTACTTC. Translated: CASSHDGLLGEQYF.

This clonotype was detected a few times. This sequence joins TRBV19 and TRBJ1-1; D gene unclear. Trimming removed 3 bases at V and 8 bases at J, with 13 bases between. In germline, CDR1 is LNHDA, CDR2 SQIVND (reference sequence). This CDR3 contains 13 residues. CDR3 protein: CASSIPGPQEAFF. The DNA of the CDR3 is TGTGCCAGTAGTATCCCCGGGCCGCAGGAAGCTTTCTTT. Full variable domain (outside the CDR3, taken from reference TRBV19 and TRBJ1-1): DGGITQSPKYLFRKEGQNVTLSCEQNLNHDAMYWYRQDPGQGLRLIYYSQIVNDFQKGDIAEGYSVSREKKESFPLTVTSAQKNPTAFYLCASSIPGPQEAFFGQGTRLTVV.

The chain is built from TRBV7-9 and TRBJ1-5; tentative D call: TRBD1 (6 bases). The CDR3 is made up of 18 amino acids. The ends were cut back, 4 bases at V and 2 bases at J, with 21 bases in the middle. Germline values: CDR1 SEHNR, CDR2 FQNEAQ (reference sequence). This CDR3 reads CASSSSSGTPIGNQPQHF. The CDR3 DNA follows: TGTGCCAGCAGCTCATCCTCCGGGACACCGATTGGCAATCAGCCCCAGCATTTT.

CDR3 in amino acids: CASSLAILTSGSSDEQFF. Here the CDR3 DNA reads TGTGCCAGCAGCTTAGCCATCCTAACTAGCGGGAGTTCGGATGAGCAGTTCTTC. This sequence joins TRBV7-9 and TRBJ2-1; 11 bases map to TRBD2. Per the germline V gene, CDR1 is SEHNR and CDR2 is FQNEAQ (reference sequence). With V trimmed by 0 bases and J by 8 bases, 12 bases remained unmatched. This CDR3 has 18 residues.